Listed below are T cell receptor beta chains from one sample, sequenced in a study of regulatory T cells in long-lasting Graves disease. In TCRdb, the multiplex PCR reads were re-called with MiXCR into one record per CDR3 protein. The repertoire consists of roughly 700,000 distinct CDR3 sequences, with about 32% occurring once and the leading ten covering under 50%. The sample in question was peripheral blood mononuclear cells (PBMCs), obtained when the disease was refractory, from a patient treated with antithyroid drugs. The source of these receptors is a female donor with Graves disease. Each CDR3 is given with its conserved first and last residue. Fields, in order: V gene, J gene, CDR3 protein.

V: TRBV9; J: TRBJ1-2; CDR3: CASSGAGIVSYGYTF
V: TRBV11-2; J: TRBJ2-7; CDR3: CASSLTRGEQYF
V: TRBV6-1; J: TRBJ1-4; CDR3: CASSRGFNEKLFF
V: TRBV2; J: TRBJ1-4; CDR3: CASTKTGENEKLFF
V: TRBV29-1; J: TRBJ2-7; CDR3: CSVEGLASYEQYF
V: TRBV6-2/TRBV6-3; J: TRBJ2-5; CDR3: CASSYGAYQETQYF
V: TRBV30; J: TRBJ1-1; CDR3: CAWSANTNTEAFF
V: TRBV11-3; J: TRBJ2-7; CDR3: CASSVRQGAYEQYF
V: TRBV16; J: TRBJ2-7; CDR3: CASSQFGGSFNEQYF
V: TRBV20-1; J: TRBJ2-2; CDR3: CSARDRYPNTGELFF
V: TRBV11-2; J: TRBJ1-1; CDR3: CASSSGVSTAFF
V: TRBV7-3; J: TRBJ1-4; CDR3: CASSQVFPATNEKLFF
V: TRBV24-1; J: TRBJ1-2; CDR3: CATSDLYGYTF
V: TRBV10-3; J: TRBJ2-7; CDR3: CAISESGTGGVWTKQYF
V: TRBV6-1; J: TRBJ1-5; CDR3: CASSTGQGPPYQPQHF
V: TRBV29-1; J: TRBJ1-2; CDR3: CSVVRQDGYTF
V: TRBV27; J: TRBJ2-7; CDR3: CASSLSGTGNTYEQYF
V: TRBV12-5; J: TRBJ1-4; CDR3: CASGRGANEKLFF
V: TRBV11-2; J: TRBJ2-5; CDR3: CASSSQGRGETQYF
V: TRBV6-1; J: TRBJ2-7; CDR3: CASSGLPGQGIYEQYF
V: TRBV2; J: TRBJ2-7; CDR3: CASSIAGRNEQYF
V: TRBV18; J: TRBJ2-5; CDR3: CASSRLAGGSQETQYF
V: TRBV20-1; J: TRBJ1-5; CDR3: CSATPTGSNQPQHF
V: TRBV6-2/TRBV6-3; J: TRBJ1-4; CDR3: CASSPAVGGTNEKLFF
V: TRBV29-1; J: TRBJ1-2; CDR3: CSVEQGALGYGYTF
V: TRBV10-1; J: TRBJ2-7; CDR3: CASLFWVHEQYF
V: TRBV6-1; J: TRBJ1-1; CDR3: CAGSPTVYTEAFF
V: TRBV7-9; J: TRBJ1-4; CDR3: CASSLVAGFEEKLFF
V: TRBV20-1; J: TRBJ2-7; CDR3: CSAGGQASREQYF
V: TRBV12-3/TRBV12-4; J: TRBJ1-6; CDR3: CASSPGTGQPSPLHF
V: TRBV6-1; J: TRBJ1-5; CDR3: CASSELEYQPQHF
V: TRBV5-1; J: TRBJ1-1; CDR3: CASSQGGRVNTEAFF
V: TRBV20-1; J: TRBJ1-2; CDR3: CSASPGGGQSYGYTF
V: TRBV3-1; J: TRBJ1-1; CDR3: CASSPRRVAEAFF
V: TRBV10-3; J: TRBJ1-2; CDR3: CAILRKAGGYTF
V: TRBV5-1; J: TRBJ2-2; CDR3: CASSLAAGPGELFF
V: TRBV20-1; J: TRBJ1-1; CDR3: CSAREVGENTEAFF
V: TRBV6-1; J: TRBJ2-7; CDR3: CASRGHDEQYF
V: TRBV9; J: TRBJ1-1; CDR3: CASSVGEGRRGTEAFF
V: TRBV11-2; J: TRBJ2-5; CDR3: CASSLRLAGAKRGETQYF
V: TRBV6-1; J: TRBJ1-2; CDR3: CASSLGRTLYGYTF
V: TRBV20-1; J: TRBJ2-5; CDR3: CSATDRGQGGETQYF
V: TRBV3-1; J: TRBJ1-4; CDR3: CASSQEGPTPNEKLFF
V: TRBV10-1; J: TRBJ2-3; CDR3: CASSEKRELGTDTQYF
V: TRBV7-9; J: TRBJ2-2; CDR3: CASKPDFRSTGELFF
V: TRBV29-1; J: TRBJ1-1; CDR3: CSATGSGNTEAFF
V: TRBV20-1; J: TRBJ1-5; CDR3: CSARGDDLDSNQPQHF
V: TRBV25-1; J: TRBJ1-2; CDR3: CASSPLRDSWTNYGYTF
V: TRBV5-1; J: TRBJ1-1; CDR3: CASSLGTGQPTEAFF
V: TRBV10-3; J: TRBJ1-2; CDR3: CAISESSDSRGGGGYTF
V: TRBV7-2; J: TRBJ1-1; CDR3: CASSGWDRVEAFF
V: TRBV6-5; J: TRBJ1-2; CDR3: CASSYGGAGYGYTF
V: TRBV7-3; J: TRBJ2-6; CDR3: CASSLGSGTSGANVLTF
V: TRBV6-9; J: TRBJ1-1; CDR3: CTSSYSPAVGTEAFF
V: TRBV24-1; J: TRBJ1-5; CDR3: CATSDALSNQPQHF
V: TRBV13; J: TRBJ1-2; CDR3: CASSLVGRTNYGYTF
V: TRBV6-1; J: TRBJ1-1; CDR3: CASRPPSRWGTEAFF